The 30 T cell receptor beta chains in this list originate from one sample, sequenced in a study of blood T cell repertoires in COVID-19. The protocol was immunoSEQ multiplex PCR, while the TCRdb copy is restricted to in-frame clones and leaves out a portion. The data show around 260,000 clones, 88% seen once. The sample was peripheral blood. The origin of the receptors is a man aged 60-69 years who had recovered from COVID-19.

V gene TRBV5-1 combines with J gene TRBJ1-2; D call uncertain. Germline-derived CDR1 and CDR2 are SGHRS and YFSETQ. Trimming stripped 4 bases from V and 5 bases from J, with 12 bases between. The CDR3 totals 13 residues. The CDR3: CASSPGYGYGYTF. CDR3 DNA sequence: TGCGCCAGCAGCCCGGGGTATGGGTATGGCTACACCTTC.

The gene calls are TRBV5-1 and TRBJ2-5; 11 nucleotides match TRBD2. The CDR3 has 17 amino acids. Germline assignment: CDR1 SGHRS and CDR2 YFSETQ. With V trimmed by 0 bases and J by 2 bases, 6 bases remained unmatched. As DNA, the CDR3 is TGCGCCAGCAGCTTGGGATACCGGACTAGCGGGCAAGAGACCCAGTACTTC. It specifies CASSLGYRTSGQETQYF. The whole variable domain, remainder taken from reference TRBV5-1 and TRBJ2-5, is KAGVTQTPRYLIKTRGQQVTLSCSPISGHRSVSWYQQTPGQGLQFLFEYFSETQRNKGNFPGRFSGRQFSNSRSEMNVSTLELGDSALYLCASSLGYRTSGQETQYFGPGTRLLVL.

The genes are TRBV5-4 and TRBJ1-2, with no clear D. Germline CDR1 SGHNT, CDR2 YYREEE (reference sequence). There are 13 residues in the CDR3. V was cut by 4 bases and J by 0 bases, with 7 bases left in between. The CDR3 nucleotides are TGTGCCAGCAGCCCACAGTCTAACTATGGCTACACCTTC. Amino acids: CASSPQSNYGYTF.

The chain couples TRBV7-3 to TRBJ2-1; 12 nucleotides line up with TRBD2. The CDR3 runs to 15 residues. The V gene's germline CDR1 is SGHTA and CDR2 FQGTGA. Losses at the gene ends were 5 bases for V and 8 bases for J; bases not matched to a gene: 7. CDR3 sequence (DNA): TGTGCCAGCAGCCTCACTAGCGGGGGGAACCATGAGCAGTTCTTC. Amino acids: CASSLTSGGNHEQFF.

The chain is built from TRBV7-8 and TRBJ2-3; 12 nucleotides align to TRBD2. Germline CDR1 SGHVS, CDR2 FQNEAQ. This CDR3 comprises 24 residues. V trimming: 5 bases; J trimming: 0 bases; junction bases outside the gene matches: 27. Here the CDR3 reads CASSLPRTNQGILAGGQSTDTQYF. As DNA, the CDR3 is TGTGCCAGCAGCCTACCCAGAACGAACCAGGGGATACTAGCGGGGGGCCAGAGCACAGATACGCAGTATTTT.

The chain joins TRBV10-2 to TRBJ2-3, with 7 bases aligning to TRBD1. CDR3 length: 14 residues. V shed 7 bases and J 1 base; nucleotides not matched to a gene: 5. CDR1 WSHSY and CDR2 SAAADI come from the germline V gene. This CDR3 reads CASNRQGGTDTQYF. CDR3 coding DNA: TGCGCCAGCAACCGACAGGGTGGCACAGATACGCAGTATTTT.

This chain joins TRBV6-5 and TRBJ2-5; TRBD1 matches 10 bases. The CDR3 covers 15 residues. The V gene's germline CDR1 is MNHEY and CDR2 SVGAGI. After removal of 2 bases from V and 4 bases from J, the junction contained 4 bases not matched to a gene. The DNA for the CDR3 is TGTGCCAGCAGTTACGGGACAGGGGACAGAGAGACCCAGTACTTC. It specifies CASSYGTGDRETQYF.

The chain has TRBV7-6 and TRBJ2-1; 16 bases fit TRBD2. After removal of 4 bases from V and 0 bases from J, the junction contained 6 bases not matched to a gene. Germline CDR1 reads SGHVS; CDR2 reads FNYEAQ. The CDR3 runs to 19 residues. The CDR3 DNA sequence: TGTGCCAGCAGCTCCCCGGGACTAGCGGGGGGGAACTCCTACAATGAGCAGTTCTTC. This codes for CASSSPGLAGGNSYNEQFF.

V gene TRBV6-5 combines with J gene TRBJ2-7; 11 positions match TRBD1. The CDR3 totals 15 residues. With V trimmed by 4 bases and J by 4 bases, 6 bases remained unmatched. Germline loops: CDR1 MNHEY, CDR2 SVGAGI. CDR3 bases: TGTGCCAGCAGTTCGCCGGGACAGGGGGAGTACGAGCAGTACTTC. As protein: CASSSPGQGEYEQYF.

V gene TRBV7-2 combines with J gene TRBJ2-2, with D tentatively TRBD1 (5 bases). V lost 1 base and J 8 bases, leaving 11 bases between the germline ends. Germline assignment: CDR1 SGHTA and CDR2 FQGNSA. The CDR3 contains 14 residues. CDR3 sequence: CASSLGSGPGELFF. The CDR3 nucleotides are TGTGCCAGCAGCTTAGGTTCAGGGCCTGGGGAGCTGTTTTTT. Looking up the rest from reference TRBV7-2 and TRBJ2-2 gives the full variable domain: GAGVSQSPSNKVTEKGKDVELRCDPISGHTALYWYRQSLGQGLEFLIYFQGNSAPDKSGLPSDRFSAERTGGSVSTLTIQRTQQEDSAVYLCASSLGSGPGELFFGEGSRLTVL.

The chain is built from TRBV18 and TRBJ2-7; D is unclear. Trimming removed 6 bases at V and 2 bases at J, with 11 bases between. CDR3 length: 13 residues. Germline V gene sequence: CDR1 KGHSH, CDR2 LQKENI. CDR3 amino acids: CASSYQLAYEQYF. CDR3 coding DNA: TGTGCCAGCTCGTACCAATTAGCCTACGAGCAGTACTTC. The variable domain in full, completed from reference TRBV18 and TRBJ2-7, reads NAGVMQNPRHLVRRRGQEARLRCSPMKGHSHVYWYRQLPEEGLKFMVYLQKENIIDESGMPKERFSAEFPKEGPSILRIQQVVRGDSAAYFCASSYQLAYEQYFGPGTRLTVT.

The CDR3 reads CASSLGSSGVGGELFF. The CDR3 bases are TGTGCCAGCAGCCTAGGGTCTAGCGGGGTAGGCGGGGAGCTGTTTTTT. The V and J genes are TRBV6-6 and TRBJ2-2, with 9 bases lining up with TRBD2. V was pared by 6 bases and J by 7 bases, with 12 bases of the junction left unmatched. The CDR3 contains 16 residues. CDR1 and CDR2 from the germline V gene are MNHNY and SVGAGI (reference sequence).

The chain employs TRBV7-9 and TRBJ1-2; D not resolved. Trimming removed 1 base at V and 5 bases at J, with 11 bases between. The CDR3 spans 14 residues. Germline V gives CDR1 SEHNR, CDR2 FQNEAQ (reference sequence). The CDR3 loop reads CASSLGEPLYGYTF. In DNA, the CDR3 is TGTGCCAGCAGCTTAGGGGAGCCTTTATATGGCTACACCTTC.

This chain links TRBV6-5 with TRBJ1-2; D may be TRBD1 (5 bases). V was pared by 4 bases and J by 8 bases, with 11 bases between. The CDR3 sequence is 12 residues long. Per germline, CDR1 MNHEY and CDR2 SVGAGI. CDR3 DNA sequence: TGTGCCAGCAGTTTCGGGGGTCAGGGCTACACCTTC. Translated: CASSFGGQGYTF.

V is TRBV11-3 and J is TRBJ2-3, with 8 nucleotides matching TRBD2. The V segment lost 5 bases and the J segment 0 bases; nucleotides outside the gene matches: 10. The length of the CDR3 is 17 residues. Germline CDR1 and CDR2: SGHNT and YENEEA. The CDR3 bases are TGTGCCAGCAGCCCTCGGCGGGGGGCGGCTAGCACAGATACGCAGTATTTT. This sequence encodes CASSPRRGAASTDTQYF.

The chain combines TRBV4-1 with TRBJ1-2; D uncertain. Germline lookup yields CDR1 MGHRA and CDR2 YSYEKL. This CDR3 is built from 13 residues. V was cut by 0 bases and J by 2 bases, with 4 bases left in between. CDR3 in amino acids: CASSQDRNYGYTF. DNA of the CDR3: TGCGCCAGCAGCCAAGACAGGAACTATGGCTACACCTTC.

The chain carries TRBV7-8 and TRBJ2-1, with 8 bases aligning to TRBD1. V dropped 0 bases and J dropped 8; count of bases not matched to a gene: 9. The germline V gene has CDR1 SGHVS and CDR2 FQNEAQ. The CDR3 spans 16 residues. The CDR3 region is CASSLAGGTGSDEQFF. DNA for the CDR3: TGTGCCAGCAGCTTAGCTGGCGGGACAGGTAGCGATGAGCAGTTCTTC.

The chain recombines TRBV24-1 with TRBJ2-5; D call uncertain. V was clipped by 3 bases and J by 2 bases, with 9 bases between them. In germline, CDR1 is KGHDR, CDR2 SFDVKD. CDR3 length: 14 amino acids. In nucleotides, the CDR3 is TGTGCCACCAGTGATCGATTCGGTCAAGAGACCCAGTACTTC. Translation: CATSDRFGQETQYF.

This clone was observed a single time. The chain combines TRBV5-6 with TRBJ1-1; D gene ambiguous. Looked up from germline, CDR1 is SGHDT and CDR2 is YYEEEE. V gave up 4 bases and J gave up 9 bases, with 13 bases separating them. This CDR3 has 12 amino acids. Written as DNA, the CDR3 is TGTGCCAGCAGCATCAACGAGGTACAAGCTTTCTTT. It specifies CASSINEVQAFF.

This chain joins TRBV7-3 and TRBJ2-1, with 10 bases fitting TRBD2. The CDR3 spans 15 residues. Germline V gene sequence: CDR1 SGHTA, CDR2 FQGTGA. V trimming: 0 bases; J trimming: 8 bases; junction bases outside the gene matches: 4. The CDR3 sequence is CASSLTLAGTYEQFF. CDR3 DNA: TGTGCCAGCAGCTTAACACTAGCGGGGACGTATGAGCAGTTCTTC.

The rearrangement links TRBV5-6 to TRBJ1-4; 7 bases are shared with TRBD1. V lost 4 bases to trimming and J lost 5 bases; unmatched junction nucleotides: 5. This CDR3 is 14 amino acids long. Germline V gene lookup returns CDR1 SGHDT and CDR2 YYEEEE. The chain's CDR3 is CASSTGQLNEKLFF. CDR3 coding DNA: TGTGCCAGCAGCACGGGACAGCTAAATGAAAAACTGTTTTTT.

The chain has TRBV29-1 and TRBJ2-2, with TRBD1 identical over 8 bases. Germline V gene data show CDR1 as SQVTM and CDR2 as ANQGSEA. CDR3 length: 15 amino acids. V shed 4 bases and J 1 base; nucleotides not matched to a gene: 5. The CDR3 DNA sequence: TGCAGCGTTGGTACAGGGGGAAGGAACACCGGGGAGCTGTTTTTT. As protein: CSVGTGGRNTGELFF.

Comment on this clone: One end of the junction fails to match germline, which may point to a read error. The rearrangement uses TRBV20-1 and TRBJ2-7; no definite D call. CDR1 and CDR2 from the germline V gene are DFQATT and SNEGSKA (reference sequence). CDR3 size: 11 residues. The CDR3 reads CSATPSHEQYF. CDR3 coding DNA: TGCAGTGCTACCCCCTCCCACGAGCAGTACTTC.

In DNA form, the CDR3 reads TGTGCCAGCAGTCGGACTAGCGGGGGGTACACCGGGGAGCTGTTTTTT. Encoded protein: CASSRTSGGYTGELFF. J is TRBJ2-2 and V is TRBV7-2; 14 bases line up with TRBD2. Germline V gene data show CDR1 as SGHTA and CDR2 as FQGNSA. The V segment lost 6 bases and the J segment 3 bases; nucleotides outside the gene matches: 3. CDR3 size: 16 residues.

V gene TRBV4-1 combines with J gene TRBJ1-5; 11 bases match TRBD1. This CDR3 has 16 residues. The ends lost 2 bases at V and 3 bases at J; junction bases unmatched: 3. The germline gives CDR1 MGHRA, CDR2 YSYEKL. The CDR3 DNA follows: TGCGCCAGCAGCCAAACCGGACAGGGGGCCAATCAGCCCCAGCATTTT. This gives the protein CASSQTGQGANQPQHF.

The chain recombines TRBV5-1 with TRBJ1-2; 7 bases are a match to TRBD1. Germline CDR1 SGHRS, CDR2 YFSETQ. This CDR3 contains 17 residues. The J segment lost 4 bases and the V segment lost 8 bases, leaving 20 bases of the junction unmatched. In DNA form, the CDR3 reads TGCGCCAGTCAACCGGGACAGTCCTCTATAGCGTCCTATGGCTACACCTTC. Its translation: CASQPGQSSIASYGYTF.

As concerns this clone: The sample holds other DNA sequences that translate to the same CDR3. This chain connects TRBV4-2 to TRBJ2-7, with 10 bases aligning to TRBD1. CDR3 length: 16 residues. Germline V gives CDR1 LGHNA, CDR2 YNFKEQ. Trimming took 1 base from V and 3 from J; bases not matched to a gene: 6. The CDR3 sequence: CASSQGPGTGDYEQYF. The DNA of the CDR3 is TGTGCCAGCAGCCAAGGTCCGGGGACAGGGGACTACGAGCAGTACTTC.

This chain links TRBV20-1 with TRBJ1-4; D is possibly TRBD1 (5 bases). CDR1 is DFQATT, CDR2 SNEGSKA, per germline (reference sequence). The CDR3 length is 16 residues. V gave up 3 bases and J gave up 0 bases, with 14 bases separating them. The CDR3 loop reads CSASGRAGATNEKLFF. In nucleotides, the CDR3 is TGCAGTGCTAGTGGTCGGGCGGGGGCAACTAATGAAAAACTGTTTTTT.

The chain uses TRBV30 and TRBJ2-1; 8 bases align to TRBD1. There are 15 residues in the CDR3. From germline, CDR1 is GTSNPN and CDR2 SVGIG (reference sequence). Trimming took 5 bases from V and 3 from J; bases not matched to a gene: 9. The CDR3 here is CAWAIQGANYNEQFF. The DNA for the CDR3 is TGTGCCTGGGCGATCCAGGGGGCGAACTACAATGAGCAGTTCTTC.

A note on this clone: This specimen includes other DNA sequences encoding the same CDR3. The chain is built from TRBV5-1 and TRBJ2-3, with 7 bases matching TRBD2. CDR3 length equals 15 residues. Trimming took 1 base from V and 0 from J; bases not matched to a gene: 2. CDR1 is SGHRS and CDR2 is YFSETQ in the germline V gene. CDR3: CASSLRGVSTDTQYF. The DNA of the CDR3 is TGCGCCAGCAGCTTGCGGGGGGTAAGCACAGATACGCAGTATTTT.